The 18 T cell receptor beta chains below all came from one sample that was sequenced in a study of blood T cell repertoires in COVID-19 (dated by TCRdb to 2020 to 2021). The library was generated by the immunoSEQ multiplex PCR assay. Here the immuneACCESS table is served through TCRdb, limited to in-frame sequences with V and J called. Missing clones are a known gap in these copies; in checked studies unresolved V genes cover under half, and the rest lacks a known reason. The sample profile shows some 150,000 clones; about 82% of them were found once. The ten largest clones represent approximately 4.5% of the sample. Material: peripheral blood. The receptors derive from a woman of 80 years or more with active or convalescent COVID-19.

This rearrangement joins TRBV18 to TRBJ2-3; 11 bases fit TRBD1. CDR3 size: 14 residues. V lost 4 bases and J lost 6; bases outside the gene matches: 3. Germline-derived CDR1 and CDR2 are KGHSH and LQKENI. CDR3 sequence reads: CASSLGQGADTQYF. CDR3 nucleotides: TGTGCCAGCTCACTCGGACAGGGGGCCGATACGCAGTATTTT.

The chain carries TRBV7-8 and TRBJ1-2; TRBD1 might be the D (6 bases). The CDR3 is 15 amino acids. With 1 base removed from V and 8 bases from J, the gap between germline ends came to 17 bases. Germline CDR1 and CDR2: SGHVS and FQNEAQ. DNA for the CDR3: TGTGCCAGCAGCTTAGTCTCTTCGGGGGGCTGGGGCTACACCTTC. Its protein product is CASSLVSSGGWGYTF.

Here the CDR3 reads CASSGWSNEKLFF. The CDR3 DNA follows: TGTGCCAGCAGTGGTTGGAGTAATGAAAAACTGTTTTTT. The rearrangement uses TRBV2 and TRBJ1-4, with no clear D. The CDR3 runs to 13 residues. The germline V gene encodes CDR1 SNHLY and CDR2 FYNNEI. Deletions cut 4 bases from V and 4 bases from J, with 7 bases between.

This CDR3 is CASSQAGDRATYEQYF. The CDR3 DNA reads TGCGCCAGCAGCCAAGCGGGAGACAGGGCAACCTACGAGCAGTACTTC. The chain couples TRBV4-1 to TRBJ2-7; D is possibly TRBD1 (7 bases). Germline CDR1 and CDR2: MGHRA and YSYEKL. The CDR3 has 16 amino acids. With 1 base removed from V and 2 bases from J, the gap between germline ends came to 15 bases.

The chain couples TRBV7-2 to TRBJ2-3; TRBD2 matches 11 bases. CDR1 SGHTA and CDR2 FQGNSA come from the germline V gene. The V gene end was trimmed by 5 bases and the J gene end by 5 bases; junction bases not matched to a gene: 12. The CDR3 runs to 17 residues. CDR3 in DNA: TGTGCCAGCAGCGCCCGAGCCTCTAGCGGGGGGAGAGATACGCAGTATTTT. This gives the protein CASSARASSGGRDTQYF.

A few counts support this clone. The chain uses TRBV6-5 and TRBJ2-4; D gene ambiguous. Germline V gene data show CDR1 as MNHEY and CDR2 as SVGAGI. The CDR3 runs to 13 residues. V was shortened by 6 bases and J by 8 bases, with 14 bases between the two germline ends. This chain's CDR3 is CASRPGGVDIQYF. The CDR3 bases are TGTGCCAGCAGGCCCGGCGGAGTCGACATTCAGTACTTC.

The chain employs TRBV6-5 and TRBJ1-3; D perhaps matches TRBD1 (6 bases). The germline V gene has CDR1 MNHEY and CDR2 SVGAGI. The CDR3 loop spans 14 amino acids. The germline V and J ends were trimmed by 6 bases and 8 bases, with 17 bases remaining between them. This CDR3 is CASRREGVGDTIYF. The DNA for the CDR3 is TGTGCCAGCAGGCGCGAGGGGGTAGGGGACACCATATATTTT.

This clone was seen a single time. The chain joins TRBV6-2 or TRBV6-3 to TRBJ2-7; 9 bases map to TRBD1. Looked up from germline, CDR1 is MNHEY and CDR2 is SVGEGT. The CDR3 has 14 residues. V dropped 6 bases and J dropped 4; count of bases not matched to a gene: 7. The CDR3 loop reads CASSGTGRGYEQYF. CDR3 in DNA: TGTGCCAGCAGCGGGACAGGGAGGGGGTACGAGCAGTACTTC.

This rearrangement joins TRBV5-8 to TRBJ2-7; 9 bases are a match to TRBD2. CDR3 length: 17 residues. Unmatched junction bases numbered 14, after V lost 5 bases and J lost 2 bases. Germline loops: CDR1 SGHTS, CDR2 YDEGEE. CDR3: CASRTPAGRGGTYEQYF. As DNA, the CDR3 is TGTGCCAGCAGAACCCCGGCGGGGCGGGGGGGAACCTACGAGCAGTACTTC.

This clone was seen more than once but under ten times. V and J are TRBV10-3 and TRBJ1-1, with TRBD1 as a possible D gene (6 bases). V gave up 6 bases and J gave up 1 base, with 9 bases separating them. Germline assignment: CDR1 ENHRY and CDR2 SYGVKD. This CDR3 region has 13 residues. CDR3 sequence: CAISSTGNTEAFF. The DNA of the CDR3 is TGTGCCATCAGCTCGACAGGGAACACTGAAGCTTTCTTT.

The chain has TRBV28 and TRBJ2-7; D ambiguous. The CDR3 loop spans 15 amino acids. Trimming shortened V by 5 bases and J by 4 bases, and 18 bases separated the two germline ends. CDR1 and CDR2 from the germline V gene are MDHEN and SYDVKM. The CDR3 DNA follows: TGTGCCAGCAGTCTCTTGAGCTCACTTGCATACGAGCAGTACTTC. Translating gives CASSLLSSLAYEQYF.

This rearrangement joins TRBV7-8 to TRBJ2-7, with a possible D match to TRBD1 (8 bases). CDR1 is SGHVS, CDR2 FQNEAQ, per germline. V lost 5 bases, J lost 0 bases, and 17 bases lay in between. The CDR3 spans 16 residues. Here the CDR3 DNA reads TGTGCCAGCAGCGGAACACAGGGGGGGAGCTCCTACGAGCAGTACTTC. This translates into CASSGTQGGSSYEQYF.

V and J are TRBV10-2 and TRBJ2-3, with 7 nucleotides matching TRBD2. Germline V gene sequence: CDR1 WSHSY, CDR2 SAAADI. The CDR3 spans 13 residues. With 8 bases clipped from V and 1 base from J, the junction kept 3 bases outside the gene matches. The CDR3 loop is CASGRERTDTQYF. The CDR3 DNA reads TGCGCCAGCGGGAGGGAACGCACAGATACGCAGTATTTT.

This clone was seen only a few times. The chain recombines TRBV19 with TRBJ2-1; TRBD2 matches at 8 bases. This CDR3 has 15 residues. With 3 bases clipped from V and 8 bases from J, the junction kept 9 bases outside the gene matches. Per the germline V gene, CDR1 is LNHDA and CDR2 is SQIVND (reference sequence). Written as DNA, the CDR3 is TGTGCCAGTAGTATTGTAACTAGCGGCCGGGATGAGCAGTTCTTC. Its translation: CASSIVTSGRDEQFF.

The rearrangement joins TRBV7-2 to TRBJ2-7, with D maybe TRBD2 (5 bases). The CDR3 loop spans 13 amino acids. V was trimmed by 5 bases and J by 7 bases, leaving 15 bases between them. CDR1 and CDR2 (germline): SGHTA, FQGNSA. CDR3 amino acids: CASSLRAVLEQYF. The CDR3, as DNA: TGTGCCAGCAGCCTGCGGGCGGTGCTAGAGCAGTACTTC.

This clone was observed a single time. The chain joins TRBV19 to TRBJ2-7; D ambiguous. The CDR3 loop spans 13 amino acids. Germline V gene data show CDR1 as LNHDA and CDR2 as SQIVND (reference sequence). V was shortened by 4 bases and J by 2 bases, with 9 bases between the two germline ends. The CDR3 sequence: CASSRAGPYEQYF. CDR3 nucleotide sequence: TGTGCCAGTAGTAGGGCAGGCCCCTACGAGCAGTACTTC. The full variable domain, its missing parts supplied by reference TRBV19 and TRBJ2-7, is DGGITQSPKYLFRKEGQNVTLSCEQNLNHDAMYWYRQDPGQGLRLIYYSQIVNDFQKGDIAEGYSVSREKKESFPLTVTSAQKNPTAFYLCASSRAGPYEQYFGPGTRLTVT.

The V and J genes are TRBV2 and TRBJ1-1; D is unclear. The V gene lost 1 base and the J gene lost 3 bases, with 9 bases spanning the gap. CDR1 is SNHLY, CDR2 FYNNEI, per germline. The CDR3 is made up of 14 amino acids. The chain's CDR3 is CASSEGEFYTEAFF. The CDR3 DNA reads TGTGCCAGCAGTGAAGGGGAGTTTTACACTGAAGCTTTCTTT.

A few counts support this clone. Other nucleotide sequences in the sample specify the same CDR3. The chain has TRBV28 and TRBJ2-7, with D uncertain. The V end was cut by 4 bases, the J end by 3 bases, with 4 bases between. The germline gives CDR1 MDHEN, CDR2 SYDVKM. The CDR3 runs to 11 residues. The CDR3, as DNA: TGTGCCAGCAGTTCTAGCTACGAGCAGTACTTC. Translating it yields CASSSSYEQYF.